One sample yielded the 9 T cell receptor beta chains listed below, sequenced in a study of T cells in Graves' hyperthyroidism and ophthalmopathy. Amplification of TCR beta CDR3 regions was performed using RNA transcripts as template. TCR CDR3 underwent first-round RT-PCR with the HTBI primer set. A single record per CDR3 protein comes from TCRdb applying MiXCR to the multiplex PCR reads. The table lists more than 500,000 distinct CDR3 sequences, 46% of them singletons, with 35% to 50% in the top ten. Sequencing used peripheral blood or thyroid tissue (not recorded which). The source of these receptors is an adult woman with Graves' disease, either hyperthyroidism or ophthalmopathy (not recorded which).

The rearrangement uses TRBV10-3 and TRBJ1-1; D is undetermined. The CDR3 runs to 12 residues. V lost 6 bases and J lost 7, with 12 bases in between. The germline CDR1 and CDR2 sequences are ENHRY and SYGVKD. CDR3 DNA: TGTGCCATCAGGGGCGGACTTTATGAAGCTTTCTTT. It specifies CAIRGGLYEAFF.

J is TRBJ1-2 and V is TRBV29-1; 7 bases are a match to TRBD1. CDR1 and CDR2 (germline): SQVTM, ANQGSEA. Germline trimming cut 6 bases from V and 7 bases from J; bases unmatched to any gene: 8. This CDR3 is built from 12 residues. CDR3 sequence reads: CSVSTGAAGYTF. The CDR3 DNA sequence: TGCAGCGTCTCCACAGGGGCAGCTGGCTACACCTTC.

On this clonotype itself: One end of the junction does not line up with germline, which may come from a read error. The chain employs TRBV20-1 and TRBJ2-1, with 11 bases identical to TRBD2. Germline CDR1 and CDR2: DFQATT and SNEGSKA (reference sequence). The CDR3 contains 14 residues. The CDR3 coding sequence is TGCAGTGCTCTTCTAGCGGGAGGCGGCAATGGGCAGTTCTTC. As protein: CSALLAGGGNGQFF.

This clonotype was seen a few times. This chain uses TRBV24-1 with TRBJ1-5; 7 bases match TRBD1. V was clipped by 3 bases and J by 10 bases; unmatched bases: 20. This CDR3 is built from 18 residues. Per the germline V gene, CDR1 is KGHDR and CDR2 is SFDVKD. The CDR3 bases are TGTGCCACCAGTGATCTGACAGGGTCCTTACAAATGGTCAGCCCCCAGCATTTT. Its translation is CATSDLTGSLQMVSPQHF.

The J gene is TRBJ2-5, the V gene TRBV20-1, with D possibly being TRBD2 (6 bases). Germline CDR1 reads DFQATT; CDR2 reads SNEGSKA (reference sequence). The CDR3 has 14 residues. The V and J ends lost 4 bases and 4 bases respectively, with 16 bases between them. The CDR3 spells CSAMQLADAETQYF. In DNA, the CDR3 is TGCAGTGCTATGCAATTAGCGGACGCAGAGACCCAGTACTTC.

The chain joins TRBV5-1 to TRBJ1-1, with TRBD1 as a possible D gene (5 bases). V was cut by 5 bases and J by 1 base, with 12 bases left in between. The germline V gene encodes CDR1 SGHRS and CDR2 YFSETQ. The CDR3 is 14 amino acids. This CDR3 is CASSFDRRNTEAFF. CDR3 DNA sequence: TGCGCCAGCAGTTTCGACAGAAGGAACACTGAAGCTTTCTTT.

CDR3 nucleotide sequence: TGTGCCAGCAGCTACGGGACAACCGCGGATGGCTACACCTTC. The encoded protein is CASSYGTTADGYTF. The chain uses TRBV7-9 and TRBJ1-2; maybe TRBD1 (6 bases). Trimming pared 4 bases from V and 6 bases from J, leaving 15 bases between. The CDR3 sequence is 14 residues long. Germline-derived CDR1 and CDR2 are SEHNR and FQNEAQ (reference sequence).

This clonotype was counted at least ten times. The chain is built from TRBV4-1 and TRBJ2-5; D remains unclear. V was cut by 5 bases and J by 1 base, with 17 bases left in between. This CDR3 contains 16 residues. CDR1 MGHRA and CDR2 YSYEKL come from the germline V gene. DNA of the CDR3: TGCGCCAGCAGCGTCAACGGCCTTACTTCCCAAGAGACCCAGTACTTC. It yields the protein CASSVNGLTSQETQYF.

This clonotype was seen ten or more times. The V and J genes are TRBV7-9 and TRBJ1-2; no firm D call. V was clipped by 1 base and J by 11 bases, with 23 bases between them. Germline CDR1 and CDR2: SEHNR and FQNEAQ (reference sequence). The CDR3 consists of 16 residues. CDR3 bases: TGTGCCAGCAGCTTAGTCTACTCCCGGGCCTTCAAAGGGTACACCTTC. Its protein is CASSLVYSRAFKGYTF.